The rows below give T cell receptor beta chains drawn from one sample of a study of CXCR3-negative and CXCR3-positive naive CD8 T cells. TCRdb reanalyzed the 5' RACE reads and collapses them to one entry per CDR3 protein, without DNA. The table for this sample gives about 120,000 distinct CDR3 sequences. The sequenced material came from naive CXCR3+ CD8+ T cells from blood. The receptors originated from a human donor in good health. Some clones in this sample may be carry-over from other donors' samples. CDR3s include the opening cysteine and the closing phenylalanine or tryptophan.

TRBV14	TRBJ2-1	CASSHRSGAVYNEQFF
TRBV5-1	TRBJ2-7	CASSSWDSSYEQYF
TRBV27	TRBJ2-7	CASSFAAGQFSYEQYF
TRBV2	TRBJ2-7	CASKGSYEQYF
TRBV5-1	TRBJ2-7	CASSWTGTSDSYEQYF
TRBV19	TRBJ2-1	CASSMDGQTSYNEQFF
TRBV20-1	TRBJ2-3	CSAINRDRVADTQYF
TRBV2	TRBJ2-2	CASSQGAPTGELFF
TRBV2	TRBJ2-5	CASSAVGSFGQETQYF
TRBV20-1	TRBJ2-1	CSAREQGSSYNEQFF
TRBV4-1	TRBJ2-1	CASSPLAGASYNEQFF
TRBV12-3/TRBV12-4	TRBJ2-2	CASSPGLAGGKYTGELFF
TRBV5-6	TRBJ2-5	CASNNPRVPETQYF
TRBV15	TRBJ1-1	CATSRPPQGFVTEAFF
TRBV7-3	TRBJ2-1	CASSLTGHSPEFF
TRBV28	TRBJ2-1	CASSLVSRDNEQFF
TRBV12-3/TRBV12-4	TRBJ2-7	CASSTTRSSYEQYF
TRBV7-9	TRBJ2-3	CASSLSSGADTQYF
TRBV7-8	TRBJ1-6	CASSLVLMVGGPSYNSPLHF
TRBV28	TRBJ2-5	CASSLEGDGRAVGETQYF
TRBV27	TRBJ2-7	CASSWAGRSYEQYF
TRBV3-1	TRBJ2-5	CASSSISGGGETQYF
TRBV29-1	TRBJ1-1	CSSTGGNTEAFF
TRBV12-3/TRBV12-4	TRBJ2-1	CASSFLFNYNEQFF
TRBV7-9	TRBJ2-7	CAGGTGGYEQYF
TRBV12-3/TRBV12-4	TRBJ2-2	CASSLASPPTGELFF
TRBV15	TRBJ2-7	CATTTGSSYEQYF
TRBV7-9	TRBJ2-7	CASSLAFGTESYEQYF
TRBV28	TRBJ2-3	CASSLQGAGTDTQYF
TRBV6-2/TRBV6-3	TRBJ2-1	CASSYSPGSSYNEQFF
TRBV4-2	TRBJ2-5	CASSQWLVTSGSLETQYF
TRBV6-5	TRBJ2-1	CASSFPGLAGRGSYNEQFF
TRBV6-5	TRBJ1-5	CATGPNQPQHF
TRBV6-6	TRBJ2-7	CASSYPGAGDRYEQYF
TRBV27	TRBJ2-1	CASRGQTSVSYISSYNEQFF
TRBV7-3	TRBJ2-1	CASSGAGGEYNEQFF
TRBV3-1	TRBJ2-4	CASSPLPPLTGWGNIQYF
TRBV7-9	TRBJ2-1	CASSFLAGFEDEQFF
TRBV29-1	TRBJ2-7	CSVELHYEQYF
TRBV6-5	TRBJ2-4	CASSSGTGLNIQYF
TRBV7-9	TRBJ2-7	CASSPRQGYEQYF
TRBV2	TRBJ2-7	CASSETGTGDYEQYF
TRBV5-5	TRBJ2-2	CASSSMPGLWLAGGLDTGELFF
TRBV4-1	TRBJ2-1	CASSPFAGGRVGNNEQFF
TRBV29-1	TRBJ1-2	CSVERDRAGYTF
TRBV12-3/TRBV12-4	TRBJ2-5	CASRPSGRGQETQYF
TRBV6-2/TRBV6-3	TRBJ1-1	CASRYSGSNTEAFF
TRBV5-1	TRBJ2-1	CASSLNNLAGGSEQFF